These 2 T cell receptor beta chains were all obtained from the same sample, sequenced in a study of shared clonotypes between healthy human individuals. Only in-frame clones appear in the TCRdb table, and some are missing; sequencing was by immunoSEQ multiplex PCR. The data show around 690,000 clones, with roughly 91% seen just once and about a third held by the top ten. Sequenced sample: memory CD8+ T cells from PBMCs. This sample's subset: CD45RO+ cells pooled with CCR7-negative TemRA cells. The receptors stem from a man between 18 and 29 years old in good health. Some clones in this sample may be carry-over from other donors' samples.

This rearrangement joins TRBV18 to TRBJ2-5; no clear D. The CDR3 covers 14 residues. With 5 bases removed from V and 0 bases from J, the gap between germline ends came to 10 bases. Germline V gene sequence: CDR1 KGHSH, CDR2 LQKENI. In DNA, the CDR3 is TGTGCCAGCTCAAAGCTCCAGTACCAAGAGACCCAGTACTTC. Its translation: CASSKLQYQETQYF.

V is TRBV2 and J is TRBJ2-1, with D tentatively TRBD1 or TRBD2 (5 bases each). CDR3 length: 14 residues. V dropped 4 bases and J dropped 6 bases, with 13 bases sitting between them. The V gene's germline CDR1 is SNHLY and CDR2 FYNNEI. The CDR3 is CASSGWGSGNEQFF. For the CDR3, the DNA is TGTGCCAGCAGTGGATGGGGGAGTGGCAATGAGCAGTTCTTC.